This record covers a single T cell receptor (beta chain). Profiling relied on immunoSEQ multiplex PCR, and the TCRdb table lists in-frame clones only, not all of them. The sample records hundreds of thousands of clones, around 87% being singletons. The data originate from a study of blood T cell repertoires in COVID-19. On the study more broadly: PBMCs, B-cell-depleted T cells, or T cells were the source of the cDNA or gDNA that made up the material.

With V trimmed by 3 bases and J by 3 bases, 6 bases remained unmatched. CDR1 is LNHDA and CDR2 is SQIVND in the germline V gene (reference sequence). The CDR3 has 16 amino acids. This clonotype was obtained from a woman aged 45 to 65 with COVID-19, enrolled during active disease. The genes are TRBV19 and TRBJ1-1, with 11 bases matching TRBD1. The sequenced material came from peripheral blood. In DNA form, the CDR3 reads TGTGCCAGTAGTATCCTGGACAGGGGGCTATACACTGAAGCTTTCTTT. Amino acids: CASSILDRGLYTEAFF.